The next 8 T cell receptor beta chains were all read from a single sample in a study of T cell responses to AZD1222 COVID-19 vaccine. The assay was immunoSEQ multiplex PCR, and TCRdb's table has in-frame clones only and misses some. The sample comprises around 150,000 clones, approximately 90% of which are singletons, and 3.4% rests with the top ten. Sequenced here: peripheral blood, sampled on day 0 of AZD1222 vaccination. The receptors here all came from an adult in good health.

The chain recombines TRBV4-1 with TRBJ1-2; 7 bases agree with TRBD1. The CDR3 sequence is 14 residues long. Per the germline V gene, CDR1 is MGHRA and CDR2 is YSYEKL. The V gene end was trimmed by 3 bases and the J gene end by 8 bases; junction bases not matched to a gene: 9. CDR3 loop: CASSQIQGTSGYTF. The CDR3 nucleotides read TGCGCCAGCAGCCAGATACAGGGGACTAGCGGCTACACCTTC.

The rearrangement joins TRBV2 to TRBJ1-3; maybe TRBD1 (5 bases). Between the trimmed V and J ends, which lost 7 bases and 8 bases, there was a span of 12 bases. There are 12 residues in the CDR3. CDR1 and CDR2 from the germline V gene are SNHLY and FYNNEI. CDR3 sequence: CASTQEGHTIYF. The CDR3 DNA is TGTGCCAGCACCCAGGAGGGGCACACCATATATTTT.

CDR3 coding DNA: TGTGCCAGTAGTGCCGACCCCTACAATGAGCAGTTCTTC. This translates into CASSADPYNEQFF. The chain combines TRBV19 with TRBJ2-1, with D unresolved. V shed 5 bases and J shed 2 bases, with 7 bases lying between them. CDR3 length equals 13 residues. Germline-derived CDR1 and CDR2 are LNHDA and SQIVND (reference sequence). The full variable domain, its missing parts supplied by reference TRBV19 and TRBJ2-1, is DGGITQSPKYLFRKEGQNVTLSCEQNLNHDAMYWYRQDPGQGLRLIYYSQIVNDFQKGDIAEGYSVSREKKESFPLTVTSAQKNPTAFYLCASSADPYNEQFFGPGTRLTVL.

The CDR3 protein is CASSNSETFREQFF. The CDR3 DNA sequence: TGTGCCAGCAGTAACAGTGAGACGTTTCGTGAGCAGTTCTTC. The chain links TRBV6-5 to TRBJ2-1; D is unclear. Trimming removed 5 bases at V and 9 bases at J, with 17 bases between. The CDR3 covers 14 residues. Germline CDR1 MNHEY, CDR2 SVGAGI.

DNA of the CDR3: TGCGCCAGCAGCTTGTTGGGGGTGACAGATACGCAGTATTTT. Residues: CASSLLGVTDTQYF. The chain couples TRBV5-1 to TRBJ2-3; the D gene could be TRBD1 or TRBD2 (5 bases each). Trimming shortened V by 1 base and J by 3 bases, and 9 bases separated the two germline ends. The CDR3 totals 14 residues. Germline V lookup: CDR1 SGHRS, CDR2 YFSETQ.

This chain joins TRBV11-2 and TRBJ1-2, with D possibly TRBD1 on 5 matching bases. The CDR3 is 13 residues long. V was trimmed by 7 bases and J by 4 bases, leaving 13 bases between them. Looked up from germline, CDR1 is SGHAT and CDR2 is FQNNGV. The CDR3 nucleotides are TGTGCCAGCACCGTAGAGGGGCCCTATGGCTACACCTTC. As protein: CASTVEGPYGYTF.

The rearrangement joins TRBV18 to TRBJ2-7; tentative D call: TRBD2 (6 bases). The CDR3 runs 14 residues. Germline V gene lookup returns CDR1 KGHSH and CDR2 LQKENI. V was shortened by 3 bases and J by 2 bases, with 11 bases between the two germline ends. The CDR3 spells CASSPAGLAYEQYF. DNA of the CDR3: TGTGCCAGCTCACCTGCGGGGCTAGCCTACGAGCAGTACTTC. Full variable domain (rest looked up from reference TRBV18 and TRBJ2-7): NAGVMQNPRHLVRRRGQEARLRCSPMKGHSHVYWYRQLPEEGLKFMVYLQKENIIDESGMPKERFSAEFPKEGPSILRIQQVVRGDSAAYFCASSPAGLAYEQYFGPGTRLTVT.

The table lists this clone with a count of one. This chain joins TRBV30 and TRBJ2-7; D uncertain. V shed 4 bases and J shed 3 bases, with 10 bases lying between them. This CDR3 has 12 amino acids. Germline lookup yields CDR1 GTSNPN and CDR2 SVGIG (reference sequence). The CDR3 DNA sequence: TGTGCCTGGACCCCGGGCCGCTACGAGCAGTACTTC. Its translation: CAWTPGRYEQYF.